This entry lists 27 T cell receptor beta chains sequenced from one sample in a study of molecular identifiers for immune sequencing clone quantification. TCRdb re-analysed the PCR reads in MiXCR, keeping a single row per CDR3 protein. This table has 88,000 or so distinct CDR3 sequences, roughly a fifth appearing once. The sample consisted of naive CD8+ T cells from blood, with Jurkat cell RNA spiked in. Indicated subset: FACS-sorted CD8+CD4-CCR7+CD45RA+ naive T cells. Every receptor here comes from a human donor in good health. Some libraries in this study had Jurkat cell RNA spiked in.

The chain couples TRBV6-5 to TRBJ2-1, with D perhaps matching TRBD1 or TRBD2 (5 bases each). V dropped 0 bases and J dropped 7 bases, with 13 bases sitting between them. This CDR3 has 15 amino acids. Germline assignment: CDR1 MNHEY and CDR2 SVGAGI. CDR3 sequence (DNA): TGTGCCAGCAGTTACTCTAGAGGGGCGGCGAATGAGCAGTTCTTC. Translation: CASSYSRGAANEQFF.

On this clonotype itself: A single base separates this from a much larger clone, so it may be a read error. Since no conserved phenylalanine or tryptophan closes the CDR3, a read error is the likely cause. This chain joins TRBV19 and TRBJ1-5, with no clear D. The CDR3 is 13 amino acids. The germline gives CDR1 LNHDA, CDR2 SQIVND (reference sequence). Trimming shortened V by 5 bases and J by 5 bases, and 10 bases separated the two germline ends. The CDR3 region has the DNA TGTGCCAGTAGTCCCTGGATGGATCAGCCCCAGCATTAT. Translated, it gives CASSPWMDQPQHY.

This clonotype appeared a few times. The V gene is TRBV2, the J gene TRBJ1-2, with D uncertain. Trimming stripped 2 bases from V and 1 base from J, with 5 bases between. There are 13 residues in the CDR3. Germline CDR1 and CDR2: SNHLY and FYNNEI. For the CDR3, the DNA is TGTGCCAGCAGTGAATGGGGTAACTATGGCTACACCTTC. Residues: CASSEWGNYGYTF. Combining the CDR3 with reference TRBV2 and TRBJ1-2 gives the whole variable domain EPEVTQTPSHQVTQMGQEVILRCVPISNHLYFYWYRQILGQKVEFLVSFYNNEISEKSEIFDDQFSVERPDGSNFTLKIRSTKLEDSAMYFCASSEWGNYGYTFGSGTRLTVV.

In this sample, this clonotype turned up many times. The gene calls are TRBV12-3 or TRBV12-4 and TRBJ2-5; the D gene is possibly TRBD1 (6 bases). Between the trimmed V and J ends, which lost 7 bases and 3 bases, there was a span of 15 bases. The CDR3 loop spans 14 amino acids. CDR3 nucleotide sequence: TGTGCCAGCACCCAAGAGGACAGAGAAGAGACCCAGTACTTC. Its protein product is CASTQEDREETQYF.

Written as DNA, the CDR3 is TGTGCCAGCAGCTTTGGGGGCGCGTATGGCTACACCTTC. Translation gives CASSFGGAYGYTF. This chain uses TRBV7-9 with TRBJ1-2, with D perhaps TRBD1 (6 bases). Germline V lookup: CDR1 SEHNR, CDR2 FQNEAQ (reference sequence). This CDR3 spans 13 amino acids. Trimming removed 3 bases at V and 5 bases at J, with 10 bases between.

This clonotype was recorded many times. CDR3 bases: TGTGCCAGCAGTTTAGACACTAGCAATGAGCAGTTCTTC. Translated: CASSLDTSNEQFF. The genes are TRBV27 and TRBJ2-1, with a possible D match to TRBD2 (5 bases). In germline, CDR1 is MNHEY, CDR2 SMNVEV (reference sequence). There are 13 residues in the CDR3. Between the trimmed V and J ends, which lost 2 bases and 6 bases, there was a span of 8 bases.

This clonotype was seen repeatedly, ten times or more. V is TRBV6-2 or TRBV6-3 and J is TRBJ1-5; D is undetermined. There are 14 residues in the CDR3. Trimming took 1 base from V and 0 from J, leaving 4 bases between them. CDR1 and CDR2 from the germline V gene are MNHEY and SVGEGT. The CDR3 reads CASSYWGSNQPQHF. The CDR3 bases are TGTGCCAGCAGTTACTGGGGTAGCAATCAGCCCCAGCATTTT.

V and J are TRBV19 and TRBJ2-3, with 9 bases lining up with TRBD2. After removal of 2 bases from V and 1 base from J, the junction contained 1 base not matched to a gene. In germline, CDR1 is LNHDA, CDR2 SQIVND (reference sequence). The CDR3 is 15 residues long. The CDR3 coding sequence is TGTGCCAGTAGTATATTAGCGGGGGGCACAGATACGCAGTATTTT. Encoded protein: CASSILAGGTDTQYF.

Note on this clonotype: A much larger clone differs by one base, so this may be a read error. The chain employs TRBV20-1 and TRBJ2-3, with D possibly TRBD1 on 6 matching bases. This CDR3 has 14 amino acids. Germline CDR1 DFQATT, CDR2 SNEGSKA (reference sequence). The CDR3: CSARDDRNTGTQYF. The CDR3 DNA follows: TGCAGTGCTAGAGATGACAGGAACACAGGTACGCAGTATTTT.

V gene TRBV27 combines with J gene TRBJ1-5; TRBD1 aligns across 7 bases. V trimming: 5 bases; J trimming: 3 bases; junction bases outside the gene matches: 4. Germline CDR1 is MNHEY and CDR2 is SMNVEV (reference sequence). This CDR3 is built from 14 residues. The CDR3: CASSGQANNQPQHF. The CDR3, as DNA: TGTGCCAGCAGTGGACAGGCGAACAATCAGCCCCAGCATTTT.

This clonotype was counted at least ten times. This chain uses TRBV19 with TRBJ2-7; D tentatively reads TRBD1 or TRBD2 (5 bases each). This CDR3 contains 14 residues. Trimming stripped 4 bases from V and 5 bases from J, with 15 bases between. Germline values: CDR1 LNHDA, CDR2 SQIVND (reference sequence). CDR3 nucleotides: TGTGCCAGTAGTAGGTCCGGGACGGCCAACGAGCAGTACTTC. Residues: CASSRSGTANEQYF.

Only a few counts were recorded for this clonotype. The CDR3 loop is CATSGSYEQYF. As DNA, the CDR3 is TGTGCCACTTCAGGGAGCTACGAGCAGTACTTC. The chain recombines TRBV5-3 with TRBJ2-7, with D perhaps being TRBD1 or TRBD2 (5 bases each). TRBV5-3 is classed as an ORF, of uncertain function. CDR3 size: 11 residues. V lost 9 bases, J lost 3 bases, and 10 bases lay in between.

With respect to this clonotype: One end of the junction is discordant with germline, which a read error may explain. V usage is TRBV19 and J usage is TRBJ1-5, with D perhaps TRBD1 (6 bases). The CDR3 loop spans 13 amino acids. The V gene's germline CDR1 is LNHDA and CDR2 SQIVND (reference sequence). The CDR3 nucleotides are TGTGTCAGTAGTACCGGACAGTATCAGCCCCAGCATTTT. Amino acids: CVSSTGQYQPQHF.

This clonotype was seen many times. The V and J genes are TRBV9 and TRBJ2-3; D ambiguous. Trimming pared 3 bases from V and 5 bases from J, leaving 7 bases between. This CDR3 region has 12 residues. CDR1 and CDR2 from the germline V gene are SGDLS and YYNGEE. For the CDR3, the DNA is TGTGCCAGCAGCGCTTCCCGAGATACGCAGTATTTT. Translating it yields CASSASRDTQYF.

The chain links TRBV19 to TRBJ1-5; D remains unclear. Trimming stripped 1 base from V and 10 bases from J, with 11 bases between. The CDR3 is 13 residues long. CDR1 and CDR2 from the germline V gene are LNHDA and SQIVND (reference sequence). The DNA of the CDR3 is TGTGCCAGTAGTATAGGGCTGGTGCCCCCCCAGCATTTT. This gives the protein CASSIGLVPPQHF. The full variable domain, in which reference TRBV19 and TRBJ1-5 provide the parts outside the CDR3, is DGGITQSPKYLFRKEGQNVTLSCEQNLNHDAMYWYRQDPGQGLRLIYYSQIVNDFQKGDIAEGYSVSREKKESFPLTVTSAQKNPTAFYLCASSIGLVPPQHFGDGTRLSIL.

This clonotype was found many times. The rearrangement uses TRBV20-1 and TRBJ2-3; 9 nucleotides match TRBD2. The CDR3 consists of 14 residues. Germline V gene data show CDR1 as DFQATT and CDR2 as SNEGSKA (reference sequence). CDR3 protein: CSAEEREGTDTQYF. For the CDR3, the DNA is TGCAGCGCCGAGGAGCGGGAGGGCACAGATACGCAGTATTTT.

This clonotype showed up many times. The V and J genes are TRBV12-3 or TRBV12-4 and TRBJ1-5, with D perhaps matching TRBD1 (5 bases). V lost 3 bases, J lost 7 bases, and 13 bases lay in between. The CDR3 contains 14 residues. This CDR3 reads CASSFGETGQPQHF. DNA of the CDR3: TGTGCCAGCAGTTTCGGGGAAACAGGACAGCCCCAGCATTTT.

Of note for this clonotype: An end of the junction differs from the germline gene, which may be a read error. The rearrangement uses TRBV7-6 and TRBJ1-1; D is unclear. The CDR3 loop spans 13 amino acids. Germline V CDR1 and CDR2: SGHVS, FNYEAQ. CDR3 sequence: CASGLAGNTEAFF. The CDR3 bases are TGTGCCAGCGGCTTAGCGGGTAACACTGAAGCTTTCTTT.

This clonotype was observed many times. The chain has TRBV12-5 and TRBJ2-1; D remains ambiguous. Germline V gene data show CDR1 as LGHNT and CDR2 as FRNRAP. The V end was cut by 1 base, the J end by 15 bases, with 16 bases between. The CDR3 totals 13 residues. As DNA, the CDR3 is TGTGCTAGTGGTTTGGACCCCCGAGGACGTACGTTCTTC. This codes for CASGLDPRGRTFF.

Note on this clonotype: A much larger clonotype is one base distant, so this may be a read error. The chain recombines TRBV4-3 with TRBJ2-7; D remains ambiguous. CDR1 is LGHNA, CDR2 YSLEER, per germline. The length of the CDR3 is 14 residues. Trimming removed 0 bases from V and 2 bases from J, with 8 bases in between. CDR3 sequence (DNA): TGCGCCAGCAGCCAAGACCGGGTCACCTACGAGCAGTACTTC. Translating gives CASSQDRVTYEQYF.

A word on this clonotype: A much bigger clone sits one base away, suggesting this may be a read error. The rearrangement uses TRBV7-9 and TRBJ2-3, with D unclear. Looked up from germline, CDR1 is SEHNR and CDR2 is FQNEAQ (reference sequence). The CDR3 runs to 16 residues. V was cut by 7 bases and J by 2 bases, with 19 bases left in between. The CDR3 nucleotides read TGTGCCAGCACCATCCAAGCCGGATACCTCACAGATACGCAGTATTTT. Its protein product is CASTIQAGYLTDTQYF.

This clonotype was detected ten times or more. V and J are TRBV5-5 and TRBJ2-7; D ambiguous. The CDR3 contains 16 residues. V was cut by 3 bases and J by 0 bases, with 16 bases left in between. Germline V gives CDR1 SGHKS, CDR2 YYEKEE (reference sequence). The CDR3 DNA reads as TGTGCCAGCAGCTCAAACCGGGCCACGAACTCCTACGAGCAGTACTTC. It encodes CASSSNRATNSYEQYF.

V is TRBV12-3 or TRBV12-4 and J is TRBJ2-1; 14 bases are a match to TRBD2. The CDR3 is 17 amino acids. J gave up 7 bases and V 4 bases, and 9 bases lay outside the gene matches. CDR3 nucleotide sequence: TGTGCCAGCAGTTCCACCGCGACTAGCGGGGGGGCTAATGAGCAGTTCTTC. Its protein product is CASSSTATSGGANEQFF.

This clonotype has ten or more counts. V gene TRBV29-1 combines with J gene TRBJ2-3; D not resolved. The germline V gene encodes CDR1 SQVTM and CDR2 ANQGSEA. Trimming left V 2 bases short and J 4 bases short, with 10 bases between. This CDR3 region has 13 residues. The DNA of the CDR3 is TGCAGCGTTGAAAACCCCAATTCAGATACGCAGTATTTT. Encoded protein: CSVENPNSDTQYF.

The sample holds a few counts of this clonotype. The chain recombines TRBV5-8 with TRBJ2-1; possibly TRBD2 for D (5 bases). This CDR3 is built from 14 residues. The V and J ends lost 3 bases and 2 bases respectively, with 9 bases between them. Germline CDR1 and CDR2: SGHTS and YDEGEE. CDR3 in amino acids: CASSWQTTYNEQFF. Written as DNA, the CDR3 is TGTGCCAGCAGCTGGCAGACTACCTACAATGAGCAGTTCTTC.

This chain links TRBV7-9 with TRBJ1-6, with D hard to call. This CDR3 has 17 residues. The V end was cut by 1 base, the J end by 0 bases, with 10 bases between. In germline, CDR1 is SEHNR, CDR2 FQNEAQ (reference sequence). As DNA, the CDR3 is TGTGCCAGCAGCTTAGACCCCGGGAGCTCCTATAATTCACCCCTCCACTTT. It translates to CASSLDPGSSYNSPLHF.

This clonotype has a count of ten or more. V gene TRBV7-6 combines with J gene TRBJ2-3; D tentatively reads TRBD1 or TRBD2 (5 bases each). The CDR3 extends over 15 amino acids. Trimming cost V 4 bases and J 2 bases, with 13 bases left between them. The V gene's germline CDR1 is SGHVS and CDR2 FNYEAQ. The CDR3 here is CASSSRGGTTDTQYF. The CDR3 region has the DNA TGTGCCAGCAGCTCCCGTGGGGGTACCACAGATACGCAGTATTTT.